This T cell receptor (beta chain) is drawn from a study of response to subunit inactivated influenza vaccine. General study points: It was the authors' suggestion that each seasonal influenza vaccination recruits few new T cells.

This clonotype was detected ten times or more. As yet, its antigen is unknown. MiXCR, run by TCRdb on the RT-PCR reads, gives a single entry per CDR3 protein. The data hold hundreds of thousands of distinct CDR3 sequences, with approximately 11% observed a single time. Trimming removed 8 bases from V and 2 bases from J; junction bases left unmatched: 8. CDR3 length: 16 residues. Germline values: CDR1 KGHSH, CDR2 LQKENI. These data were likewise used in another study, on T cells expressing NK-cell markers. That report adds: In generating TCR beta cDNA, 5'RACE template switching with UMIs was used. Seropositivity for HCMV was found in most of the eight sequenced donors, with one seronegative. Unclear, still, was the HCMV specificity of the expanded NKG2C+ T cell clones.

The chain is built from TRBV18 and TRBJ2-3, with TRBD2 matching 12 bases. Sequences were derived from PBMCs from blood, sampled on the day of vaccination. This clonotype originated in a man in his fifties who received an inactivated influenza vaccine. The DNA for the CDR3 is TGTGCCAGCAGCCCTGGACTAGCGGGATTCACAGATACGCAGTATTTT. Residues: CASSPGLAGFTDTQYF.